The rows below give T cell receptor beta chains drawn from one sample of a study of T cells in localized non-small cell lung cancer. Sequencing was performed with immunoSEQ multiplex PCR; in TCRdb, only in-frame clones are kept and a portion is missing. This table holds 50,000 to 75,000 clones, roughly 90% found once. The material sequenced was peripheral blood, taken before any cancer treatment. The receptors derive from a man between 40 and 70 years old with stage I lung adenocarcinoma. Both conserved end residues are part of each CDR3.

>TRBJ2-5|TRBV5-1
CASSLGPAEQETQYF
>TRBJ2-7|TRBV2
CASIAEARAYEQYF
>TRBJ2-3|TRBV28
CASRRSSGSTDTQYF
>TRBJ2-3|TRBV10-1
CASSIRVWADTQYF
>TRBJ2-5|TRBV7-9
CASSKRTVGETQYF
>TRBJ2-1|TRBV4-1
CASSQANPMAGGPYNEQFF
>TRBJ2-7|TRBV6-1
CASSLFYEQYF
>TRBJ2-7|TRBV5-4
CASGRPGASYEQYF
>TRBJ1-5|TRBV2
CASSPGTGGWSQHF
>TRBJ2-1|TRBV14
CASSQVLRIAGVVNEQFF
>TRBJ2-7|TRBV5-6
CASSQGRGFGEQYF
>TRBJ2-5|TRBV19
CASSQYQGGVKTQYF
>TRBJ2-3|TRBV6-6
CASSGGAGGATDTQYF
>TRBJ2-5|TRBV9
CASSPWTGSRETQYF
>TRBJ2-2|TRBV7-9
CASSPPGTGRKSGELFF
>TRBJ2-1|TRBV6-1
CATGPNSYNEQFF
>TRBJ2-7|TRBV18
CASSPPAPGSSEQYF
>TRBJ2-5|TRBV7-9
CASSHTTLAPEETQYF
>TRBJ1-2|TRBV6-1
CASRDRAYYGYTF
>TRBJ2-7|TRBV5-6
CASSAEGYEQYF
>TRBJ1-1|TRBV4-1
CASSLDRNTEAFF
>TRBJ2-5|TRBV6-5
CASSLVGGFSLETQYF
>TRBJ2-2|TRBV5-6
CASSLAGELFF
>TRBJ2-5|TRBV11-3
CASSWYGGLAQETQYF
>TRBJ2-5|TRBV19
CASRGESQNSGETQYF
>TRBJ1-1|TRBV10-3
CAISDPGLKAFF